Listed here is a single TCR beta chain. Other DNA sequences in the sample encode the same CDR3. The data originate from a study of shared clonotypes between healthy human individuals. With 3 bases removed from V and 1 base from J, the gap between germline ends came to 5 bases. There are 12 residues in the CDR3. The germline V gene has CDR1 SQVTM and CDR2 ANQGSEA. Per the study methods: ImmunoSEQ output held junction-only sequences without quality scores, so filtering differed. Repertoires were generated with immunoSEQ multiplex PCR, while TCRdb's copy carries only in-frame clones and drops some. V and J calls and clone size are given by that table; D and trimming were obtained from the DNA. The data show about 980,000 clones, approximately 80% seen once.

Material: memory CD4+ T cells sorted from blood. The subset denotes: CD45RA-negative fraction. This clonotype originated in a man aged 18 to 35 in good health. The V call is TRBV29-1, the J call TRBJ2-3; D remains unclear. CDR3 loop: CSVDAGTDTQYF. The CDR3 region has the DNA TGCAGCGTTGACGCGGGCACAGATACGCAGTATTTT.